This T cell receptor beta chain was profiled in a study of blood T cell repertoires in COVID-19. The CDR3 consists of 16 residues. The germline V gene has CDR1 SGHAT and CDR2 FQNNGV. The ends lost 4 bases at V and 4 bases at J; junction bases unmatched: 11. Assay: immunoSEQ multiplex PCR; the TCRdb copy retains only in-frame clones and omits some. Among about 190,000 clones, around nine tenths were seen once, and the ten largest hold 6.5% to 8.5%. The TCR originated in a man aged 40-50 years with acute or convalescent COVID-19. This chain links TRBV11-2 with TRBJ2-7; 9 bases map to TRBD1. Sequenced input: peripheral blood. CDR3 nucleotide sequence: TGTGCCAGCAGCTGCCTGGGGGACAGGGAAAATTACGAGCAGTACTTC. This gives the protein CASSCLGDRENYEQYF.